This TCR beta chain was sequenced during a study of blood T cell repertoires in COVID-19. Study overall: Samples representing acute and convalescent COVID-19 were sourced from the United States, Italy and Spain. From T cells, B-cell-depleted T cells, or PBMCs came the material, which was cDNA or gDNA.

Per the authors' pipeline: Reference gene primer amplification gave estimated nucleated cell counts. Sequencing used immunoSEQ multiplex PCR; TCRdb keeps in-frame clones, though not all of them. D and trimming were read from the DNA, whereas the V and J calls and clone size are those reported in that table. Of 200,000 to 250,000 clones listed, around four fifths are singletons. The source is a man aged 25 to 45 with active or convalescent COVID-19. The sample consisted of peripheral blood.

Written as DNA, the CDR3 is TGTGCCAGCTCACTTCAGGGGTACGAGCAGTACTTC. Protein sequence: CASSLQGYEQYF. The V call is TRBV18, the J call TRBJ2-7, with D perhaps matching TRBD1 (6 bases). The CDR3 loop spans 12 amino acids. Trimming shortened V by 4 bases and J by 4 bases, and 8 bases separated the two germline ends. The V gene's germline CDR1 is KGHSH and CDR2 LQKENI. Based on the CDR3 plus reference TRBV18 and TRBJ2-7, the full variable domain is NAGVMQNPRHLVRRRGQEARLRCSPMKGHSHVYWYRQLPEEGLKFMVYLQKENIIDESGMPKERFSAEFPKEGPSILRIQQVVRGDSAAYFCASSLQGYEQYFGPGTRLTVT.